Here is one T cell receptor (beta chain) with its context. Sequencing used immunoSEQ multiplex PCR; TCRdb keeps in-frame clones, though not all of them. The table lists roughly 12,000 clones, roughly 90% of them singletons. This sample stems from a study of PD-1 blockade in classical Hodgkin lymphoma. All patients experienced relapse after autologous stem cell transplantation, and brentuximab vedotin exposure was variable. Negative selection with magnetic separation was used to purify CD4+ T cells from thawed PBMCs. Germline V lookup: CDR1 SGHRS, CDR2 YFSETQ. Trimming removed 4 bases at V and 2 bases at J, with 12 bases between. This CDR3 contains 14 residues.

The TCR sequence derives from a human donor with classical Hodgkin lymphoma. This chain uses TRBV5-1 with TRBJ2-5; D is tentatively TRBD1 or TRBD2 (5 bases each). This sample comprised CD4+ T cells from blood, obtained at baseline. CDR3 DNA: TGCGCCAGCAGCCCGGGACGGGGACAAGAGACCCAGTACTTC. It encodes CASSPGRGQETQYF.